Listed below are T cell receptor beta chains from one sample, sequenced in a study of cytomegalovirus exposure and HLA in healthy donors. Clones were read by immunoSEQ multiplex PCR, and TCRdb kept only the in-frame ones, dropping some. The sample contains roughly 79,000 clones, just under 95% of which appear only once. Sequencing input: PBMCs. These receptors were collected from a man younger than 35 in good health and CMV-seronegative. The CDR3 runs from the conserved cysteine through the conserved F or W. A D gene is named only where the DNA matches it firmly. Clone size is not always given. Where it is, it says once, few, many or a class for expanded clones.

v_call,j_call,d_call,clone_size,cdr3_nt,cdr3_aa
TRBV6-1,TRBJ2-3,TRBD2,-,TGTGCCAGCAGTGGGGGGGACGGACTAGCGGCCCGGCTGGCGCAGTATTTT,CASSGGDGLAARLAQYF
TRBV10-2,TRBJ1-4,TRBD1,-,TGCGCCAGCAGTCGGGACAGGGTCGCTGAAAAACTGTTTTTT,CASSRDRVAEKLFF
TRBV29-1,TRBJ1-1,TRBD1,-,TGCAGCGTTGAAGACAGGGGGACTGAAGCTTTCTTT,CSVEDRGTEAFF
TRBV7-8,TRBJ2-2,-,-,TGTGCCAGCAGCTTGGGTAGCCCACCCGGGGAGCTGTTTTTT,CASSLGSPPGELFF
TRBV18,TRBJ2-3,TRBD2,-,TGTGCCAGCTCACCACGGAGCGGGGATAGCACAGATACGCAGTATTTT,CASSPRSGDSTDTQYF
TRBV4-1,TRBJ1-5,-,-,TGCGCCAGCAGCCAAGAACGTGCAGGGGTGTTTCAGCCCCAGCATTTT,CASSQERAGVFQPQHF
TRBV30,TRBJ1-5,-,-,TGTGCCTGGAGTGTTCAAAGGGTCGACAGGAGCAATCAGCCCCAGCATTTT,CAWSVQRVDRSNQPQHF
TRBV2,TRBJ2-1,-,-,TGTGCCAGCAGTGAAACCAGGGGATACAATGAGCAGTTCTTC,CASSETRGYNEQFF
TRBV6-4,TRBJ2-1,TRBD2,-,TGTGCCAGCCTGGGGCGGGAGAGGGGTGAGCAGTTCTTC,CASLGRERGEQFF
TRBV7-8,TRBJ1-2,TRBD1,once,TGTGCCAGCAGCTTAGGACAGGGGGGACGCTATGGCTACACCTTC,CASSLGQGGRYGYTF
TRBV5-6,TRBJ1-1,-,-,TGTGCCAGCAGCTACCCCGGGACACAGGGTGAAGCTTTCTTT,CASSYPGTQGEAFF
TRBV5-1,TRBJ2-1,TRBD2,-,TGCGCCAGCAGCTTGCCACTAGCGGGCTACAATGAGCAGTTCTTC,CASSLPLAGYNEQFF
TRBV6-4,TRBJ2-3,-,-,TGTGCCAGCAGTGCTACAGGGACAGATACGCAGTATTTT,CASSATGTDTQYF
TRBV7-2,TRBJ2-5,-,-,TGTGCCAGCAGCCCGTTCGGGGAACGTAAGACCCAGTACTTC,CASSPFGERKTQYF
TRBV18,TRBJ1-2,TRBD1,few,TGTGCCAGCTCACCGCTCGACAGGGATGCTGGCTACACCTTC,CASSPLDRDAGYTF
TRBV5-1,TRBJ2-5,TRBD1,-,TGCGCCAGCAGCATAATAACAGGGGCCCCAGAGACCCAGTACTTC,CASSIITGAPETQYF
TRBV2,TRBJ2-4,TRBD2,-,TGTGCCAGCAGTTCCCGGGACTATCAGTACTTC,CASSSRDYQYF
TRBV6-6,TRBJ2-5,TRBD2,-,TGTGCCAGCAGTGACCCGGGACTACAAGAAGAGACCCAGTACTTC,CASSDPGLQEETQYF
TRBV5-1,TRBJ2-1,-,-,TGCGCCAGCAGCTTGGACTCAGGGGAGCAGTTCTTC,CASSLDSGEQFF
TRBV5-4,TRBJ2-2,TRBD1,-,TGTGCCAGCAGCTCCGGGACAGGGATCTTCGGCGGGGAGCTGTTTTTT,CASSSGTGIFGGELFF
TRBV5-5,TRBJ2-2,TRBD1,-,TGTGCCAGCAGCTCGACAGGGGGCGCGGACGGGGAGCTGTTTTTT,CASSSTGGADGELFF
TRBV27,TRBJ2-1,TRBD2,-,TGTGCCAGCAGTTTCACTAGCGGCACCTACAATGAGCAGTTCTTC,CASSFTSGTYNEQFF
TRBV5-1,TRBJ2-3,-,-,TGCGCCAGCAGCCTAGGACTAAACCAGTATACGCAGTATTTT,CASSLGLNQYTQYF
TRBV30,TRBJ2-1,-,-,TGTGCCTGGAGTGTAGGAGGGGGGGCGCTTGAGCAGTTCTTC,CAWSVGGGALEQFF
TRBV11-3,TRBJ2-1,-,-,TGTGCCAGCAGCTATCGGACTAACCCGGGGAAGTCCCACAATGAGCAGTTCTTC,CASSYRTNPGKSHNEQFF
TRBV4-2,TRBJ1-6,-,-,TGTGCCAGCATGGGGAGTTTTGGGCTTTCACCCCTCCACTTT,CASMGSFGLSPLHF
TRBV5-1,TRBJ2-5,TRBD2,-,TGCGCCAGCAGCTTAGGGACTAGCGGGAGAGGGGAGACCCAGTACTTC,CASSLGTSGRGETQYF
TRBV6-5,TRBJ1-1,-,-,TGTGCCAGCAGTTACGGGGGGTTGAACACTGAAGCTTTCTTT,CASSYGGLNTEAFF
TRBV10-3,TRBJ2-7,TRBD1,-,TGTGCCATCAGTCCGACAGGGCGGCCCTACGAGCAGTACTTC,CAISPTGRPYEQYF
TRBV27,TRBJ1-5,TRBD1,-,TGTGCCAGCAGTTTTGGGACAGGGAATCAGCCCCAGCATTTT,CASSFGTGNQPQHF
TRBV18,TRBJ1-5,TRBD1,-,TGTGCCAGCTCATCCCGGGACAGGGGCGATCAGCCCCAGCATTTT,CASSSRDRGDQPQHF
TRBV7-2,TRBJ1-1,TRBD1,-,TGTGCCAGCAGCTTAGCAGGGGGCAGGAACACTGAAGCTTTCTTT,CASSLAGGRNTEAFF
TRBV18,TRBJ1-1,TRBD1,-,TGTGCCAGCTCACCGGACAGGGTGGCTGAAGCTTTCTTT,CASSPDRVAEAFF
TRBV4-1,TRBJ1-5,-,-,TGCGCCAGCTTACCAACGCCAGGGGCCCTCAATCAGCCCCAGCATTTT,CASLPTPGALNQPQHF
TRBV6-1,TRBJ2-2,TRBD2,-,TGTGCCAGCAGTGAACAGGGACTAGCGGGAGGGCCTTGGGGGGAGCTGTTTTTT,CASSEQGLAGGPWGELFF
TRBV6-5,TRBJ2-1,TRBD2,-,TGTGCCAGCAGTTGGCTAGCGGGAGCCTACAATGAGCAGTTCTTC,CASSWLAGAYNEQFF
TRBV4-2,TRBJ2-2,TRBD1,few,TGTGCCAGCAGCCAAGATCCCGACAGGGTGACCGGGGAGCTGTTTTTT,CASSQDPDRVTGELFF
TRBV9,TRBJ2-2,-,once,TGTGCCAGCAGCCTTCTTGGGGGCGCCGGGGAGCTGTTTTTT,CASSLLGGAGELFF
TRBV7-2,TRBJ1-5,-,-,TGTGCCAGCAGCTTAGTAGGGGGAGCTTCAAATCAGCCCCAGCATTTT,CASSLVGGASNQPQHF
TRBV30,TRBJ2-3,-,-,TGTGCCTGGAGTGTGGACAGAACAGATACGCAGTATTTT,CAWSVDRTDTQYF
TRBV7-9,TRBJ1-1,-,-,TGTGCCAGCAGACTACCCGGGGAGGTGAACACTGAAGCTTTCTTT,CASRLPGEVNTEAFF
TRBV19,TRBJ2-5,-,-,TGTGCCAGTAGTATCCACCTAGAGCGGCCTCAAGAGACCCAGTACTTC,CASSIHLERPQETQYF
TRBV5-1,TRBJ2-3,TRBD1,-,TGCGCCAGCAGTGGTGTAGGGGGCAGCACAGATACGCAGTATTTT,CASSGVGGSTDTQYF
TRBV7-3,TRBJ2-2,TRBD2,-,TGTGCCAGCAGCTTAAGACTAGCGGGAGGGCCCGGGGAGCTGTTTTTT,CASSLRLAGGPGELFF
TRBV21-1,TRBJ2-7,-,-,TGTGCCAGCAGCAAAAGGAGTGGGGACATCATCTACGAGCAGTACTTC,CASSKRSGDIIYEQYF
TRBV5-4,TRBJ1-1,-,few,TGTGCCAGCAGCTTGGCCAGGGCGAACACTGAAGCTTTCTTT,CASSLARANTEAFF
TRBV5-1,TRBJ1-5,TRBD1,-,TGCGCCAGCTCCCACAGGGGGGGTCAGCCCCAGCATTTT,CASSHRGGQPQHF
TRBV19,TRBJ2-2,TRBD2,-,TGTGCCAGTAGTAGTCCCGGGAGGTGGGAACGGGACGCCGGGGAGCTGTTTTTT,CASSSPGRWERDAGELFF
TRBV5-1,TRBJ2-2,-,-,TGCGCCAGTTATAGCGGAGTAAACACCGGGGAGCTGTTTTTT,CASYSGVNTGELFF
TRBV27,TRBJ1-1,-,-,TGTGCCAGCAGACTTACCAGGGTGGGGAACACTGAAGCTTTCTTT,CASRLTRVGNTEAFF
TRBV2,TRBJ1-5,-,once,TGTGCCAGCAGTGATGCGGCGTTGGGCAATCAGCCCCAGCATTTT,CASSDAALGNQPQHF
TRBV5-4,TRBJ2-7,TRBD2,-,TGTGCCAGCAGCTTAGCGGGGGCTCTTTCCTACGAGCAGTACTTC,CASSLAGALSYEQYF
TRBV7-9,TRBJ1-1,-,once,TGTGCCAGCAGCTCCCGAGGCTTTGTCGCTGAAGCTTTCTTT,CASSSRGFVAEAFF
TRBV2,TRBJ1-1,TRBD1,once,TGTGCCAGCAGTGCCGACAGGGATGAAGCTTTCTTT,CASSADRDEAFF
TRBV4-1,TRBJ2-1,TRBD2,-,TGCGCCAGCAGCCAAGATAGGGGGACTAGCGGGGTAAATGAGCAGTTCTTC,CASSQDRGTSGVNEQFF
TRBV5-4,TRBJ1-3,-,-,TGTGCCAGCAGCCTCCCGGGGGGCGCTAACCGAAACACCATATATTTT,CASSLPGGANRNTIYF
TRBV6-4,TRBJ2-7,-,-,TGTGCCAGCAGTGACTCGATCGCTAGGATACCTGGCGAGCAGTACTTC,CASSDSIARIPGEQYF
TRBV30,TRBJ1-2,-,-,TGTGCCTGGAGTGTTCACCGACAAGTGGGTTCTGTATTC,CAWSVHRQVGSVF
TRBV5-1,TRBJ1-2,TRBD1,-,TGCGCCAGCAGCACGGGACAGGGTGGTGGCTACACCTTC,CASSTGQGGGYTF